The rows below give T cell receptor beta chains drawn from one sample of a study of a mutant IDH1 vaccine in newly diagnosed glioma. The antigens for these receptors are not known. Method: immunoSEQ multiplex PCR; TCRdb's copy keeps in-frame clones and lacks some. The sample has around 31,000 clones; 90% are singletons. The input for sequencing was PBMCs, taken from a glioma patient whose treatment included an IDH1 peptide vaccine. The receptors originated from a man aged 18 to 29 with glioma. CDR3s include the opening cysteine and the closing phenylalanine or tryptophan. Fields, in order: D gene, V gene, clone size, J gene, CDR3 DNA, CDR3 protein. A D gene is named only where the DNA matches it firmly. Expanded clones get a size class; other rows say once, few or many, or leave the size out.

>TRBD1|TRBV7-8|few|TRBJ1-5
TGTGCCAGCAGCTCACAGGACAGGTGGGCCAATCAGCCCCAGCATTTT
CASSSQDRWANQPQHF
>.|TRBV7-9|.|TRBJ1-1
TGTGCCAGCAGCTTACAGGGGCCTGAAGCTTTCTTT
CASSLQGPEAFF
>.|TRBV6-5|.|TRBJ1-5
TGTGCCAGCTGGACGGGGGGTCAGCCCCAGCATTTT
CASWTGGQPQHF
>.|TRBV7-2|.|TRBJ2-2
TGTGCCAGCAGCTTATCGGCGGTAAACACCGGGGAGCTGTTTTTT
CASSLSAVNTGELFF
>.|TRBV2|medium-sized|TRBJ2-2
TGTGCCAGCAGTGCAGACACCGGGGAGCTGTTTTTT
CASSADTGELFF
>TRBD1|TRBV7-8|.|TRBJ2-2
TGTGCCAGCAGCCCCGGACAGGGAGGTACCGGGGAGCTGTTTTTT
CASSPGQGGTGELFF
>.|TRBV5-4|.|TRBJ1-1
TGTGCCAGCAGCTTGAGGGGGACTGAAGCTTTCTTT
CASSLRGTEAFF
>.|TRBV7-6|.|TRBJ2-7
TGTGCCAGCAGCTTAGGGGGAGCAGGTCCGGGGGACGAGCAGTACTTC
CASSLGGAGPGDEQYF
>TRBD2|TRBV4-3|.|TRBJ2-1
TGCGCCAGCAGCCAAGAACAGCGGGAGTTCGATGAGCAGTTCTTC
CASSQEQREFDEQFF
>.|TRBV5-4|.|TRBJ1-2
TGTGCCAGCAGCTTGGTTGACCGAGGCTCGAAGGGCTACACCTTC
CASSLVDRGSKGYTF
>TRBD1|TRBV28|few|TRBJ1-2
TGTGCCAGCAGTTTAATCGGGACAGGGGTCTATGGCTACACCTTC
CASSLIGTGVYGYTF
>.|TRBV7-2|few|TRBJ1-1
TGTGCCAGCAGCTTAGCGGGCACTGAAGCTTTCTTT
CASSLAGTEAFF
>.|TRBV2|.|TRBJ2-5
TGTGCCAGCAGTGAGAACAGCCAAGAGACCCAGTACTTC
CASSENSQETQYF
>TRBD2|TRBV5-1|.|TRBJ2-3
TGCGCCAGCAGCTTGGTGGCGGGAGGGCCCTCAGATACGCAGTATTTT
CASSLVAGGPSDTQYF
>.|TRBV9|.|TRBJ2-3
TGTGCCAGCAGCGTAGTAGGGACCCACACAGATACGCAGTATTTT
CASSVVGTHTDTQYF
>TRBD2|TRBV29-1|.|TRBJ2-1
TGCAGCGTTGGGGGGGGACTATTCAATGAGCAGTTCTTC
CSVGGGLFNEQFF
>.|TRBV30|.|TRBJ1-6
TGTGCCTGGAGTGTAGTGGCTTCACCCCTCCACTTT
CAWSVVASPLHF
>.|TRBV20-1|.|TRBJ1-3
TGCAGTCAAACGAGGGGAAACACCATATATTTT
CSQTRGNTIYF
>.|TRBV6-1|.|TRBJ1-1
TGTGCCAGCAGTGAATACGTTGGGGACACTGAAGCTTTCTTT
CASSEYVGDTEAFF
>TRBD1|TRBV4-1|.|TRBJ1-5
TGCGCCAGCAGCCAAGGGCCCCTCGACAGGGTGACTCAGCCCCAGCATTTT
CASSQGPLDRVTQPQHF
>.|TRBV14|.|TRBJ1-1
TGTGCCAGCAGCCCTCGGACTGGGAGCACTGAAGCTTTCTTT
CASSPRTGSTEAFF
>.|TRBV10-3|.|TRBJ1-1
TGTGCCATCAGTGAATGGCGCGCCACTGAAGCTTTCTTT
CAISEWRATEAFF
>TRBD1|TRBV4-3|.|TRBJ2-2
TGCGCCAGCCGGACAGGGCTGAACACCGGGGAGCTGTTTTTT
CASRTGLNTGELFF
>TRBD1|TRBV5-1|.|TRBJ1-2
TGCGCCAGCAGCCCGGGACAGGGATATGGCTACACCTTC
CASSPGQGYGYTF
>.|TRBV19|.|TRBJ1-2
TGTGCCAGTAGTAGTGTAGGGGGAGACTATGGCTACACCTTC
CASSSVGGDYGYTF
>TRBD1|TRBV29-1|.|TRBJ1-1
TGCAGCGTCGAACCCAGCTGGGGGACAGCGAACACTGAAGCTTTCTTT
CSVEPSWGTANTEAFF
>.|TRBV7-2|.|TRBJ1-1
TGTGCCAGCAGCTCCCCGGACAGCGTATTTATGAACACTGAAGCTTTCTTT
CASSSPDSVFMNTEAFF
>.|TRBV5-6|.|TRBJ2-7
TGTGCCAGCGAGTCCGGGTCCCTCTACGAGCAGTACTTC
CASESGSLYEQYF
>.|TRBV6-6|.|TRBJ1-5
TGTGCCAGCCAAACAGGGAGGAGCAATCAGCCCCAGCATTTT
CASQTGRSNQPQHF
>TRBD1|TRBV6-5|.|TRBJ2-7
TGTGCCAGCAGTCCCGGGACAGGGGACTACGAGCAGTACTTC
CASSPGTGDYEQYF
>TRBD1|TRBV4-3|.|TRBJ2-7
TGCGCCAGCAGCCAAGATGGGACAGGGAGAATCTACGAGCAGTACTTC
CASSQDGTGRIYEQYF
>.|TRBV9|few|TRBJ1-3
TGTGCCAGCAGCGTAGGAACAGTTGGAAACACCATATATTTT
CASSVGTVGNTIYF
>.|TRBV9|.|TRBJ1-1
TGTGCCAGCAGCCTCCGACAGTGGAACACTGAAGCTTTCTTT
CASSLRQWNTEAFF
>.|TRBV4-1|.|TRBJ2-1
TGCGCCAGCAGCCCAGATGGAGCTTACAATGAGCAGTTCTTC
CASSPDGAYNEQFF
>.|TRBV7-2|.|TRBJ2-2
TGTGCCAGCAGCTTGGGCTATACCACCGGGGAGCTGTTTTTT
CASSLGYTTGELFF
>TRBD2|TRBV4-3|.|TRBJ2-1
TGCGCCAGCAGCCCCCGGACTAGCGGGGATGTCAATGAGCAGTTCTTC
CASSPRTSGDVNEQFF
>TRBD1|TRBV10-3|.|TRBJ1-5
TGTGCCATCAGTTCGACAGGGGACAGCAATCAGCCCCAGCATTTT
CAISSTGDSNQPQHF
>.|TRBV13|.|TRBJ2-7
TGTGCCAGCAGCTTGGGACGGACAGCCGAGCAGTACTTC
CASSLGRTAEQYF
>.|TRBV7-8|.|TRBJ2-7
TGTGCCAGCAGCTTACGGGCGGGATGGGGCCCGGACGAGCAGTACTTC
CASSLRAGWGPDEQYF
>.|TRBV7-2|.|TRBJ2-7
TGTGCCAGCACTTCAAGGGTGGGGCTCTCGTCCGAGCAGTACTTC
CASTSRVGLSSEQYF
>.|TRBV29-1|.|TRBJ1-2
TGCAGCGTTCGGGGGGCTGAGGAAATTAGCTACACCTTC
CSVRGAEEISYTF
>.|TRBV19|.|TRBJ1-5
TGTGCCAGTAGTATAGATGTAGGTGCATGGGAGCCCCAGCATTTT
CASSIDVGAWEPQHF
>.|TRBV6-5|once|TRBJ2-7
TGTGCCAGCAGTTCCGGTAGAGCCTACGAGCAGTACTTC
CASSSGRAYEQYF
>.|TRBV25-1|.|TRBJ2-3
TGTGCCAGCAGTGGGGAGCGCACAGATACGCAGTATTTT
CASSGERTDTQYF
>.|TRBV6-5|.|TRBJ1-4
TGTGCCAGCAGTTACGCTTCGACTAATGAAAAACTGTTTTTT
CASSYASTNEKLFF
>.|TRBV30|.|TRBJ2-5
TGTGCCTGGAGTGTACAGGGAGGGGAGACCCAGTACTTC
CAWSVQGGETQYF
>.|TRBV19|.|TRBJ1-1
TGTGCCAGTAGTACAGACGTACGACATTTGAACACTGAAGCTTTCTTT
CASSTDVRHLNTEAFF
>.|TRBV18|.|TRBJ1-5
TGTGCCAGCTCATTGGGGGCCGCTCAGCCCCAGCATTTT
CASSLGAAQPQHF
>TRBD1|TRBV7-2|.|TRBJ1-2
TGTGCCAGCAGCTTAGGGACAGGGACGTACTATGGCTACACCTTC
CASSLGTGTYYGYTF
>TRBD2|TRBV9|.|TRBJ2-2
TGTGCCAGCAGCTTTCTCCCAGGGCTAGCGGGAGTCGGCACCGGGGAGCTGTTTTTT
CASSFLPGLAGVGTGELFF
>TRBD1|TRBV30|once|TRBJ2-1
TGTGCCTGGAGTACCGGGACAGGGGGCAACGCTGAGCAGTTCTTC
CAWSTGTGGNAEQFF
>TRBD2|TRBV9|.|TRBJ2-5
TGTGCCAGCAGCGTGAAAAGCGGGAGTGAGACCCAGTACTTC
CASSVKSGSETQYF
>TRBD1|TRBV19|.|TRBJ2-2
TGTGCCAGTAAGGGACAGGGTGATTCGGGGGAGCTGTTTTTT
CASKGQGDSGELFF
>.|TRBV14|once|TRBJ1-2
TGTGCCAGCAGCCGGAGTCCCCCAGCCTATGGCTACACCTTC
CASSRSPPAYGYTF